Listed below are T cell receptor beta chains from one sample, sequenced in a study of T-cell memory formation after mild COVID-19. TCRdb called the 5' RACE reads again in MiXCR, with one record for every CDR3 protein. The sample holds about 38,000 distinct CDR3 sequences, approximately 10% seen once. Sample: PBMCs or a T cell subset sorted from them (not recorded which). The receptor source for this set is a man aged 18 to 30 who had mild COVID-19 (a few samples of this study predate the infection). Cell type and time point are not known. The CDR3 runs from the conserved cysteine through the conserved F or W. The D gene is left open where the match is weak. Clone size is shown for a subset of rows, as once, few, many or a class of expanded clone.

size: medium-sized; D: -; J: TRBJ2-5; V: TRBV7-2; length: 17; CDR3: CASSPRGGGGYQETQYF; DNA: TGTGCCAGCAGCCCGCGCGGGGGAGGGGGGTACCAAGAGACCCAGTACTTC
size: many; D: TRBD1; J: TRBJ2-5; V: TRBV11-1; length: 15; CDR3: CASSRSGTGQETQYF; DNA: TGTGCCAGCAGCCGTTCCGGGACAGGACAAGAGACCCAGTACTTC
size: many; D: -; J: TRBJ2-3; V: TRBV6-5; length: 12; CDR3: CASSDPSSTQYF; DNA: TGTGCCAGCAGTGACCCGAGTAGCACGCAGTATTTT
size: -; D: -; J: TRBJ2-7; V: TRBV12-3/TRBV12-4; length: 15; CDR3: CASSFQIETNYEQYF; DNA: TGTGCCAGCAGTTTCCAGATCGAAACCAACTACGAGCAGTACTTC
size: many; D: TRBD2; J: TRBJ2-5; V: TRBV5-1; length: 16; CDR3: CASSLFPAGAGETQYF; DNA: TGCGCCAGCAGCTTGTTTCCAGCGGGGGCCGGGGAGACCCAGTACTTC
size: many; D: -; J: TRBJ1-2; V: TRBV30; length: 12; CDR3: CAWSQVDYGYTF; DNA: TGTGCCTGGAGTCAAGTAGACTATGGCTACACCTTC
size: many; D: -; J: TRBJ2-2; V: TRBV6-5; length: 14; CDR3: CASSRRPETGELFF; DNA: TGTGCCAGCAGTAGGCGACCTGAAACCGGGGAGCTGTTTTTT
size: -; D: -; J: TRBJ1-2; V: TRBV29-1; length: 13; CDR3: CSANAIAADGYTF; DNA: TGCAGCGCAAACGCGATCGCAGCAGATGGCTACACCTTC
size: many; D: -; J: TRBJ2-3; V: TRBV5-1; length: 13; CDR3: CASSLAAEGTQYF; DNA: TGCGCCAGCAGCTTGGCCGCTGAGGGGACGCAGTATTTT
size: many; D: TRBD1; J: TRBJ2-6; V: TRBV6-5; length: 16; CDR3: CASRATGGTGANVLTF; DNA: TGTGCCAGCAGAGCGACAGGGGGCACTGGGGCCAACGTCCTGACTTTC
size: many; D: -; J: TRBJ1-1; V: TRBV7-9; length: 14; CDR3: CASSLGQMNTEAFF; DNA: TGTGCCAGCAGCTTAGGACAGATGAACACTGAAGCTTTCTTT
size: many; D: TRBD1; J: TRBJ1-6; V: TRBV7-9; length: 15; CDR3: CASSTGGSYNSPLHF; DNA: TGTGCCAGCAGCACAGGGGGGTCCTATAATTCACCCCTCCACTTT
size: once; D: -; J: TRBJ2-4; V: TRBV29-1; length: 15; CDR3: CSVERLDQMGNIQYF; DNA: TGCAGCGTTGAACGGCTAGACCAAATGGGGAACATTCAGTACTTC
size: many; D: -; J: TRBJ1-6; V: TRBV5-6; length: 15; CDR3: CASSWGTPYNSPLHF; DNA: TGTGCCAGCAGCTGGGGAACCCCCTATAATTCACCCCTCCACTTT
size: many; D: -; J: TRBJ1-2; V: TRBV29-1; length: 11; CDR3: CSVELGYGYTF; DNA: TGCAGCGTTGAACTAGGCTATGGCTACACCTTC
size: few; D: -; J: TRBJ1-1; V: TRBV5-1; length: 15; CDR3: CASSLIGREDTEAFF; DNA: TGCGCCAGCAGCCTGATAGGGAGGGAGGACACTGAAGCTTTCTTT
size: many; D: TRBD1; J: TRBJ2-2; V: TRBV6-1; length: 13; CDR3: CATGTDNTGELFF; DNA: TGTGCCACCGGGACAGATAACACCGGGGAGCTGTTTTTT
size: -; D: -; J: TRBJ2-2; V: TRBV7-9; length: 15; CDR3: CASSLKRRNTGELFF; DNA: TGTGCCAGCAGCTTAAAACGCCGGAACACCGGGGAGCTGTTTTTT
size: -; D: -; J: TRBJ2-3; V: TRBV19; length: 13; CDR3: CASSMQGTDTQYF; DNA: TGTGCCAGTAGTATGCAGGGAACAGATACGCAGTATTTT
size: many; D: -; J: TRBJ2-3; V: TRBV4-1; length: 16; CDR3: CASSGDGFREADTQYF; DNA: TGCGCCAGCAGCGGAGACGGGTTCAGAGAGGCAGATACGCAGTATTTT
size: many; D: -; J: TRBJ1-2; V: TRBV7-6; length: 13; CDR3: CASSLYGEGGYTF; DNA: TGTGCCAGCAGCTTATACGGCGAGGGTGGCTACACCTTC
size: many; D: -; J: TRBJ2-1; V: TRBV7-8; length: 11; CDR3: CASSLGFEQFF; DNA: TGTGCCAGCAGCTTAGGGTTTGAGCAGTTCTTC
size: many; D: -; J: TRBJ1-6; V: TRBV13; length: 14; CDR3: CASSLTRVNSPLHF; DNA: TGTGCCAGCAGCTTAACACGGGTCAATTCACCCCTCCACTTT
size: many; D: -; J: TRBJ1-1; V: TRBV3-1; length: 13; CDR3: CASSQRVNTEAFF; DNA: TGTGCCAGCAGCCAAAGGGTGAACACTGAAGCTTTCTTT
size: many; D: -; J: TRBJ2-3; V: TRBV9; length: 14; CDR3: CASSVGVAADTQYF; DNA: TGTGCCAGCAGCGTAGGAGTGGCAGCAGATACGCAGTATTTT
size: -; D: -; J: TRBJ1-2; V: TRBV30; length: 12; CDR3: CAWSVGRYGYTF; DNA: TGTGCCTGGAGTGTAGGGCGTTATGGCTACACCTTC
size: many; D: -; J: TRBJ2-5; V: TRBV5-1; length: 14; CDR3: CASSLAVLAETQYF; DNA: TGCGCCAGCAGCTTGGCCGTTCTAGCGGAGACCCAGTACTTC
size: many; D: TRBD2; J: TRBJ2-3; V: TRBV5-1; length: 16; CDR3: CASSQLRAGGSDTQYF; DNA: TGCGCCAGCAGCCAGCTGCGGGCGGGGGGTTCAGATACGCAGTATTTT
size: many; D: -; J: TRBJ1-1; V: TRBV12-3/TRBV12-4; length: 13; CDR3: CASSSGRDTEAFF; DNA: TGTGCCAGCAGTTCTGGCCGGGACACTGAAGCTTTCTTT
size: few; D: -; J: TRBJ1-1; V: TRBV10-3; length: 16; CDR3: CAISPRARVVNTEAFF; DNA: TGTGCCATCAGCCCCAGGGCCCGAGTCGTGAACACTGAAGCTTTCTTT
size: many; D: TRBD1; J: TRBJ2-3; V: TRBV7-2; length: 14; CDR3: CASSLGQGADTQYF; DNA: TGTGCCAGCAGCTTAGGACAGGGGGCAGATACGCAGTATTTT
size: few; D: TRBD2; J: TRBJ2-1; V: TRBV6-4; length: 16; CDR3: CASSDSSSGGNNEQFF; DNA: TGTGCCAGCAGTGACTCGTCTAGCGGGGGAAACAATGAGCAGTTCTTC
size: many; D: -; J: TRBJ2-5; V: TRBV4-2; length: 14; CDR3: CASSQGDAEETQYF; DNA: TGTGCCAGCAGCCAGGGGGACGCGGAAGAGACCCAGTACTTC
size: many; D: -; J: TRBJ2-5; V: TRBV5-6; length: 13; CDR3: CASSFTGGETQYF; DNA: TGTGCCAGCAGCTTTACAGGAGGAGAGACCCAGTACTTC
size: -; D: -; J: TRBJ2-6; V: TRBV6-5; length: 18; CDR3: CASSYISPFSSGANVLTF; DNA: TGTGCCAGCAGTTACATCAGCCCATTCAGCTCTGGGGCCAACGTCCTGACTTTC
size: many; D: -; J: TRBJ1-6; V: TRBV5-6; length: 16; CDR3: CASSLLEGYYNSPLHF; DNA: TGTGCCAGCAGCCTCCTGGAGGGGTACTATAATTCACCCCTCCACTTT
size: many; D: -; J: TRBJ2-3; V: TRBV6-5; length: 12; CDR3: CASSPTADTQYF; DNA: TGTGCCAGCAGTCCTACAGCAGATACGCAGTATTTT
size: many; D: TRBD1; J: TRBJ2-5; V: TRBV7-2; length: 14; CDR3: CASSSYRGRMAQYF; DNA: TGTGCCAGCAGCTCATACAGGGGGCGCATGGCCCAGTACTTC
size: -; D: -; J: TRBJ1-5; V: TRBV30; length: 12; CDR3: CAWSSSGQPQHF; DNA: TGTGCCTGGAGTTCAAGTGGTCAGCCCCAGCATTTT
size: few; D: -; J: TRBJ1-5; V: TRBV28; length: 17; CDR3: CASSFTLGGNSNQPQHF; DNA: TGTGCCAGCAGTTTTACGTTGGGGGGCAATAGCAATCAGCCCCAGCATTTT
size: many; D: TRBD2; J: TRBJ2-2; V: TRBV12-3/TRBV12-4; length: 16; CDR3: CASSFSGTSGAGELFF; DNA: TGTGCCAGCAGTTTCTCCGGGACTAGTGGTGCCGGGGAGCTGTTTTTT
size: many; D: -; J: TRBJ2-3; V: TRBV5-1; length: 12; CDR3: CASSAGQNTQYF; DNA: TGCGCCAGCAGCGCGGGACAGAATACGCAGTATTTT
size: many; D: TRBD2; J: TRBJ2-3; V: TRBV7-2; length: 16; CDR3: CASSLVTGGSTDTQYF; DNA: TGTGCCAGCAGCTTAGTTACCGGGGGGAGCACAGATACGCAGTATTTT
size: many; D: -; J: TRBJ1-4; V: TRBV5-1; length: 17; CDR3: CASSLGQAGATNEKLFF; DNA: TGCGCCAGCAGCTTGGGACAGGCGGGAGCAACTAATGAAAAACTGTTTTTT
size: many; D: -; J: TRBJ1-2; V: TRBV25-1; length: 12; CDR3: CASSEFPYGYTF; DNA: TGTGCCAGCAGTGAATTCCCCTATGGCTACACCTTC
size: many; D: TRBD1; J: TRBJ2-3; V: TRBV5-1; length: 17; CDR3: CASSTPTGGGPRDTQYF; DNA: TGCGCCAGCAGCACCCCGACAGGGGGCGGCCCTCGAGATACGCAGTATTTT